The 31 T cell receptor beta chains below were found in one sample sequenced in a study of blood T cell repertoires in COVID-19. Repertoires were generated with immunoSEQ multiplex PCR, while TCRdb's copy carries only in-frame clones and drops some. The repertoire holds some 450,000 clones, with approximately 90% as singletons. The sequenced material came from peripheral blood. Receptor source: a man in his late teens or twenties with COVID-19, enrolled during active disease.

This chain uses TRBV5-4 with TRBJ2-7; D gene ambiguous. V was trimmed by 2 bases and J by 2 bases, leaving 11 bases between them. Germline-derived CDR1 and CDR2 are SGHNT and YYREEE (reference sequence). The CDR3 consists of 14 residues. This CDR3 is CASSLYGVAYEQYF. The CDR3 DNA reads as TGTGCCAGCAGCTTATACGGAGTTGCCTACGAGCAGTACTTC.

This clone occurred a few times. The V gene is TRBV10-1, the J gene TRBJ2-2, with D possibly TRBD2 on 5 matching bases. Looked up from germline, CDR1 is WNHNN and CDR2 is SYGVQD (reference sequence). The CDR3 has 13 amino acids. Trimming left V 9 bases short and J 6 bases short, with 14 bases between. Written as DNA, the CDR3 is TGCGCCAGTGGAGACACTAGTCCCGGGGAGCTGTTTTTT. This sequence encodes CASGDTSPGELFF.

This rearrangement joins TRBV11-3 to TRBJ2-3; no firm D call. Trimming pared 3 bases from V and 7 bases from J, leaving 17 bases between. The CDR3 extends over 15 amino acids. Germline loops: CDR1 SGHNT, CDR2 YENEEA. CDR3 in DNA: TGTGCCAGCAGCTTTCGAGCTGGATCAGGTTATACGCAGTATTTT. Its translation is CASSFRAGSGYTQYF.

This sequence joins TRBV5-1 and TRBJ2-7; no reliable D call. The CDR3 sequence is 15 residues long. Trimming took 3 bases from V and 5 from J, leaving 18 bases between them. Germline assignment: CDR1 SGHRS and CDR2 YFSETQ. DNA for the CDR3: TGCGCCAGCAGCTCGGGTTACATTGATAAGGACGAGCAGTACTTC. Translating it yields CASSSGYIDKDEQYF.

V gene TRBV5-1 combines with J gene TRBJ1-4, with 7 bases identical to TRBD1. Germline CDR1 and CDR2: SGHRS and YFSETQ. With 3 bases clipped from V and 8 bases from J, the junction kept 13 bases outside the gene matches. CDR3 size: 16 residues. CDR3 loop: CASSWGNRGLEEKLFF. The CDR3 nucleotides are TGCGCCAGCAGCTGGGGGAACAGGGGTTTAGAGGAAAAACTGTTTTTT.

This chain uses TRBV11-3 with TRBJ1-6; TRBD1 agrees at 7 bases. V trimming: 1 base; J trimming: 8 bases; junction bases outside the gene matches: 5. Per germline, CDR1 SGHNT and CDR2 YENEEA. The CDR3 contains 15 residues. CDR3 loop: CASSLGRGNHSPLHF. CDR3 nucleotides: TGTGCCAGCAGCTTAGGCAGGGGGAACCATTCACCCCTCCACTTT.

The table lists this clone with a count of one. The chain is built from TRBV5-4 and TRBJ2-5, with D perhaps TRBD2 (6 bases). V was pared by 5 bases and J by 0 bases, with 14 bases between. The CDR3 covers 15 residues. Germline CDR1 is SGHNT and CDR2 is YYREEE (reference sequence). The CDR3 bases are TGTGCCAGCAGTTGGGACCGGGGGAACCAAGAGACCCAGTACTTC. It translates to CASSWDRGNQETQYF.

The chain recombines TRBV30 with TRBJ2-5; D is unresolved. From germline, CDR1 is GTSNPN and CDR2 SVGIG (reference sequence). The CDR3 runs to 13 residues. V dropped 3 bases and J dropped 4 bases, with 12 bases sitting between them. This CDR3 is CAWRRDRRETQYF. The CDR3 DNA is TGTGCCTGGAGGAGAGATCGGAGAGAGACCCAGTACTTC.

V usage is TRBV6-5 and J usage is TRBJ2-1, with D tentatively TRBD2 (5 bases). The germline gives CDR1 MNHEY, CDR2 SVGAGI. This CDR3 is built from 15 residues. The V gene lost 6 bases and the J gene lost 4 bases, with 16 bases spanning the gap. This chain's CDR3 is CASRARVARYNEQFF. For the CDR3, the DNA is TGTGCCAGCAGGGCGCGGGTAGCGAGGTACAATGAGCAGTTCTTC.

This chain links TRBV7-9 with TRBJ2-5; no clear D. This CDR3 contains 13 residues. Per germline, CDR1 SEHNR and CDR2 FQNEAQ (reference sequence). Trimming removed 5 bases from V and 5 bases from J, with 12 bases in between. The CDR3 reads CASSQDFDETQYF. CDR3 bases: TGTGCCAGCAGCCAAGACTTCGATGAGACCCAGTACTTC.

This clone was recorded only once. The chain combines TRBV7-8 with TRBJ1-3; 8 nucleotides agree with TRBD1. Trimming cost V 6 bases and J 6 bases; bases outside gene matches: 10. Germline V gene lookup returns CDR1 SGHVS and CDR2 FQNEAQ. The CDR3 is made up of 15 amino acids. This CDR3 is CASRRERTGINTIYF. DNA of the CDR3: TGTGCCAGCAGGCGAGAAAGGACAGGGATAAACACCATATATTTT.

The CDR3 DNA follows: TGTGCCAGCAGTGAAGGACAGGGTGGGAAGGAGACCCAGTACTTC. This encodes CASSEGQGGKETQYF. The chain uses TRBV25-1 and TRBJ2-5; 8 bases agree with TRBD1. From germline, CDR1 is MGHDK and CDR2 SYGVNS. Losses at the gene ends were 2 bases for V and 5 bases for J; bases not matched to a gene: 7. The CDR3 loop spans 15 amino acids. Full variable domain (missing parts from reference TRBV25-1 and TRBJ2-5): EADIYQTPRYLVIGTGKKITLECSQTMGHDKMYWYQQDPGMELHLIHYSYGVNSTEKGDLSSESTVSRIRTEHFPLTLESARPSHTSQYLCASSEGQGGKETQYFGPGTRLLVL.

The rearrangement uses TRBV13 and TRBJ2-1, with TRBD2 identical over 8 bases. J gave up 6 bases and V 5 bases, and 6 bases lay outside the gene matches. The CDR3 extends over 14 amino acids. The germline gives CDR1 PRHDT, CDR2 FYEKMQ (reference sequence). The CDR3 spells CASSPVGTSNEQFF. The CDR3 bases are TGTGCCAGCAGCCCAGTCGGGACTAGCAATGAGCAGTTCTTC.

The V and J genes are TRBV7-9 and TRBJ2-2; tentatively, D is TRBD2 (5 bases). Trimming shortened V by 1 base and J by 6 bases, and 6 bases separated the two germline ends. In germline, CDR1 is SEHNR, CDR2 FQNEAQ (reference sequence). The CDR3 consists of 13 residues. The CDR3 reads CASSLGGAGELFF. CDR3 sequence (DNA): TGTGCCAGCAGCTTAGGGGGAGCCGGGGAGCTGTTTTTT.

The V call is TRBV15, the J call TRBJ1-2; unclear D gene. The length of the CDR3 is 13 residues. Trimming pared 11 bases from V and 8 bases from J, leaving 21 bases between. The germline V gene has CDR1 LNHNV and CDR2 YYDKDF (reference sequence). The CDR3 here is CASSPELRLGYTF. The CDR3 region has the DNA TGTGCCTCCTCTCCGGAACTAAGGCTCGGCTACACCTTC.

This chain uses TRBV10-1 with TRBJ2-6, with D tentatively TRBD2 (5 bases). V shed 3 bases and J shed 0 bases, with 9 bases lying between them. Germline assignment: CDR1 WNHNN and CDR2 SYGVQD (reference sequence). CDR3 length: 16 residues. This CDR3 reads CASSDDGSSGANVLTF. CDR3 nucleotide sequence: TGCGCCAGCAGTGATGATGGGAGCTCTGGGGCCAACGTCCTGACTTTC.

The rearrangement joins TRBV7-9 to TRBJ2-2, with 8 bases matching TRBD2. The CDR3 loop spans 15 amino acids. Germline V CDR1 and CDR2: SEHNR, FQNEAQ (reference sequence). Germline trimming cut 6 bases from V and 4 bases from J; bases unmatched to any gene: 7. CDR3 nucleotides: TGTGCCAGCAGACGTAGCGGGACTAGCACCGGGGAGCTGTTTTTT. Translating gives CASRRSGTSTGELFF.

V gene TRBV6-5 combines with J gene TRBJ2-7, with TRBD1 matching over 7 bases. The CDR3 spans 14 residues. Looked up from germline, CDR1 is MNHEY and CDR2 is SVGAGI. V lost 6 bases, J lost 1 base, and 6 bases stayed unmatched. The CDR3 loop reads CASRTWDRSYEQYF. The CDR3 nucleotides are TGTGCCAGCAGAACCTGGGACAGATCCTACGAGCAGTACTTC.

The chain employs TRBV19 and TRBJ1-2; 8 bases map to TRBD1. There are 17 residues in the CDR3. V was pared by 1 base and J by 8 bases, with 15 bases of the junction left unmatched. Per germline, CDR1 LNHDA and CDR2 SQIVND (reference sequence). The CDR3 loop is CASSIGTSGGEARGYTF. CDR3 bases: TGTGCCAGTAGTATAGGAACCTCAGGGGGCGAGGCACGGGGCTACACCTTC.

The chain carries TRBV7-9 and TRBJ2-1; TRBD1 matches 8 bases. CDR1 is SEHNR and CDR2 is FQNEAQ in the germline V gene (reference sequence). The CDR3 covers 19 residues. J gave up 4 bases and V 3 bases, and 17 bases lay outside the gene matches. Here the CDR3 DNA reads TGTGCCAGCAGCTTCCCCTTCGGAGTCGGGACAGGAAGATACAATGAGCAGTTCTTC. Amino acids: CASSFPFGVGTGRYNEQFF. Full variable domain (outside the CDR3, taken from reference TRBV7-9 and TRBJ2-1): DTGVSQNPRHKITKRGQNVTFRCDPISEHNRLYWYRQTLGQGPEFLTYFQNEAQLEKSRLLSDRFSAERPKGSFSTLEIQRTEQGDSAMYLCASSFPFGVGTGRYNEQFFGPGTRLTVL.

V gene TRBV6-5 combines with J gene TRBJ1-5; D perhaps matches TRBD1 (6 bases). The CDR3 has 16 residues. CDR1 and CDR2 from the germline V gene are MNHEY and SVGAGI. V lost 0 bases and J 2 bases, leaving 11 bases between the germline ends. CDR3 in amino acids: CASSYSSGDGNQPQHF. The CDR3 DNA reads as TGTGCCAGCAGTTACTCTTCAGGGGATGGCAATCAGCCCCAGCATTTT.

The chain carries TRBV5-4 and TRBJ2-7; 9 nucleotides align to TRBD1. The CDR3 is 16 residues long. Germline V gives CDR1 SGHNT, CDR2 YYREEE (reference sequence). The V segment lost 0 bases and the J segment 3 bases; nucleotides outside the gene matches: 7. CDR3 region: CASSLGGGTGYYEQYF. The DNA of the CDR3 is TGTGCCAGCAGCTTGGGAGGTGGGACAGGGTACTACGAGCAGTACTTC.

The V and J genes are TRBV6-1 and TRBJ1-6; D gene unclear. The CDR3 consists of 14 residues. Trimming removed 2 bases from V and 5 bases from J, with 7 bases in between. The V gene's germline CDR1 is MNHNS and CDR2 SASEGT. The CDR3 DNA sequence: TGTGCCAGCAGTGAAATTTCAGATAATTCACCCCTCCACTTT. Encoded protein: CASSEISDNSPLHF.

This clone turned up a few times. The rearrangement uses TRBV3-1 (or the pseudogene TRBV3-2) and TRBJ1-2; TRBD1 might be the D (5 bases). The germline V and J ends were trimmed by 5 bases and 2 bases, with 15 bases remaining between them. The CDR3 is made up of 15 amino acids. Per germline, CDR1 LGHDT and CDR2 YNNKEL (reference sequence). The CDR3 DNA reads TGTGCCAGCAGCGGGGTCACGCCAGGGAACTATGGCTACACCTTC. Its translation: CASSGVTPGNYGYTF.

V gene TRBV4-1 combines with J gene TRBJ2-1; 7 bases fit TRBD2. The germline CDR1 and CDR2 sequences are MGHRA and YSYEKL. Trimming removed 4 bases from V and 6 bases from J; junction bases left unmatched: 9. This CDR3 comprises 15 residues. CDR3 DNA: TGCGCCAGCAGCCCCAGCGGGGCTCCGGGCAATGAGCAGTTCTTC. Protein: CASSPSGAPGNEQFF.

This clone was detected only once. Other DNA sequences in this sample translate to the same CDR3. The chain employs TRBV2 and TRBJ2-3, with 10 nucleotides matching TRBD1. The V and J ends lost 4 bases and 2 bases, in that order; junction bases with no gene match: 0. This CDR3 spans 14 amino acids. CDR1 is SNHLY and CDR2 is FYNNEI in the germline V gene. CDR3 DNA sequence: TGTGCCAGCAGTGGACAGGGGGCCACAGATACGCAGTATTTT. This gives the protein CASSGQGATDTQYF. Complete variable domain (other parts from reference TRBV2 and TRBJ2-3): EPEVTQTPSHQVTQMGQEVILRCVPISNHLYFYWYRQILGQKVEFLVSFYNNEISEKSEIFDDQFSVERPDGSNFTLKIRSTKLEDSAMYFCASSGQGATDTQYFGPGTRLTVL.

The V gene is TRBV2, the J gene TRBJ2-1; a possible D gene is TRBD1 (6 bases). Trimming pared 2 bases from V and 10 bases from J, leaving 15 bases between. There are 14 residues in the CDR3. Germline V gene sequence: CDR1 SNHLY, CDR2 FYNNEI. The CDR3 DNA is TGTGCCAGCAGTGAAACTGGACAGTTAGGAGAGCAGTTCTTC. This gives the protein CASSETGQLGEQFF. Filled out from reference TRBV2 and TRBJ2-1, the complete variable domain reads EPEVTQTPSHQVTQMGQEVILRCVPISNHLYFYWYRQILGQKVEFLVSFYNNEISEKSEIFDDQFSVERPDGSNFTLKIRSTKLEDSAMYFCASSETGQLGEQFFGPGTRLTVL.

This chain joins TRBV18 and TRBJ2-1; D unclear. The CDR3 runs to 16 residues. The germline V gene encodes CDR1 KGHSH and CDR2 LQKENI. V lost 4 bases and J lost 0, with 13 bases in between. CDR3 protein: CASSHAFLSSYNEQFF. CDR3 DNA: TGTGCCAGCTCACACGCGTTTCTTAGCTCCTACAATGAGCAGTTCTTC.

This sequence joins TRBV3-1 (or the pseudogene TRBV3-2) and TRBJ2-7; the match to TRBD2 covers 9 bases. The V and J ends lost 4 bases and 3 bases, in that order; junction bases with no gene match: 7. The germline CDR1 and CDR2 sequences are LGHDT and YNNKEL (reference sequence). The CDR3 totals 15 residues. The CDR3 sequence is CASSPTGLALYEQYF. CDR3 nucleotide sequence: TGTGCCAGCAGCCCGACGGGACTAGCCCTCTACGAGCAGTACTTC.

The chain links TRBV7-7 to TRBJ2-5; D might be TRBD2 (5 bases). V was shortened by 4 bases and J by 2 bases, with 14 bases between the two germline ends. The CDR3 runs to 15 residues. Germline values: CDR1 SSHAT, CDR2 FNYEAQ (reference sequence). CDR3 sequence reads: CASSSRDARQETQYF. The CDR3 nucleotides read TGTGCCAGCAGCTCCCGGGATGCCAGACAAGAGACCCAGTACTTC.

The chain links TRBV11-3 to TRBJ2-1, with D unresolved. The ends were cut back, 4 bases at V and 1 base at J, with 11 bases in the middle. Germline CDR1 reads SGHNT; CDR2 reads YENEEA. This CDR3 contains 15 residues. The DNA of the CDR3 is TGTGCCAGCAGCTCTTTACGGGTATCCTACAATGAGCAGTTCTTC. It is translated as CASSSLRVSYNEQFF.